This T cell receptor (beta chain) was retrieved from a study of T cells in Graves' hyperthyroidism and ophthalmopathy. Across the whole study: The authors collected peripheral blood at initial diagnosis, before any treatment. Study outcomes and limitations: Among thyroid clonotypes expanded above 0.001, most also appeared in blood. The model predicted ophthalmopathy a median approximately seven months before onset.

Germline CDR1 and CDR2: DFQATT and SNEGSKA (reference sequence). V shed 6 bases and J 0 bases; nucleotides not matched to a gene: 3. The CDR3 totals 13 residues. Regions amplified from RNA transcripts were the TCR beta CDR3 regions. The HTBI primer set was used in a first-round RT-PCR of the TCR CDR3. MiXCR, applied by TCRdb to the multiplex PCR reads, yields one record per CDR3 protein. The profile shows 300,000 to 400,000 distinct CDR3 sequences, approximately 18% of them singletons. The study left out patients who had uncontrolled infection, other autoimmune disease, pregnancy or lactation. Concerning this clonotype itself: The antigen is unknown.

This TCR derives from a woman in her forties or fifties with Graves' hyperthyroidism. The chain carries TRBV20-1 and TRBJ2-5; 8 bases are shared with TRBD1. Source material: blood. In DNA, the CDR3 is TGCAGTGCCAAGGGACAGGACCAAGAGACCCAGTACTTC. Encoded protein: CSAKGQDQETQYF.